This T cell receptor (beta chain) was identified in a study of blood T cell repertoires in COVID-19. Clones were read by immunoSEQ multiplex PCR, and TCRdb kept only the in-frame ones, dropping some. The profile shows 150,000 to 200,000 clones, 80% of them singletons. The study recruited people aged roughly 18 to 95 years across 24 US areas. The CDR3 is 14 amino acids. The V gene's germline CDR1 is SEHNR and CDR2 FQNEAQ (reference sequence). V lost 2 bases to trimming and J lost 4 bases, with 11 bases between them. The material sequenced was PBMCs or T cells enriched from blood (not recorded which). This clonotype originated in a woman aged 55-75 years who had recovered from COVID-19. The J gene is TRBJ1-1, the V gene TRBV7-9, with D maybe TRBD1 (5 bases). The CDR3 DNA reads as TGTGCCAGCAGCTTACGGGGGGATGTCACTGAAGCTTTCTTT. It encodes CASSLRGDVTEAFF.